This passage covers 6 T cell receptor beta chains from one sample sequenced in a study of OX40 agonist ivuxolimab in advanced cancers. Here immunoSEQ multiplex PCR was the method, and the copy in TCRdb shows in-frame clones only, minus some. The sample lists around 80,000 clones; about nine tenths were seen once. This specimen was CD4+ or CD8+ T cells sorted from blood, taken in a trial of the OX40 agonist ivuxolimab. The receptors stem from an adult with an advanced solid tumor such as melanoma, head and neck, liver or kidney cancer.

The rearrangement joins TRBV18 to TRBJ1-4; perhaps TRBD1 as D (6 bases). CDR3 length equals 14 residues. The germline CDR1 and CDR2 sequences are KGHSH and LQKENI. V lost 3 bases and J 8 bases, leaving 13 bases between the germline ends. Here the CDR3 DNA reads TGTGCCAGCTCACCTTCTCGCACAGGGGAAAAACTGTTTTTT. Translation: CASSPSRTGEKLFF.

The J gene is TRBJ1-1, the V gene TRBV6-4; a possible D gene is TRBD1 (6 bases). The CDR3 runs 15 residues. The V and J ends lost 6 bases and 2 bases respectively, with 16 bases between them. The V gene's germline CDR1 is MRHNA and CDR2 SNTAGT. This CDR3 is CASSPGQLINTEAFF. The CDR3 DNA reads TGTGCCAGCAGCCCCGGACAGCTAATAAACACTGAAGCTTTCTTT.

The V call is TRBV5-1, the J call TRBJ1-5; D perhaps matches TRBD1 (5 bases). With 0 bases removed from V and 6 bases from J, the gap between germline ends came to 10 bases. Per germline, CDR1 SGHRS and CDR2 YFSETQ. This CDR3 region has 14 residues. As DNA, the CDR3 is TGCGCCAGCAGCTTGGAGGCTGGGGGTCAGCCCCAGCATTTT. Its protein product is CASSLEAGGQPQHF. The full variable domain, with the rest looked up from reference TRBV5-1 and TRBJ1-5, is KAGVTQTPRYLIKTRGQQVTLSCSPISGHRSVSWYQQTPGQGLQFLFEYFSETQRNKGNFPGRFSGRQFSNSRSEMNVSTLELGDSALYLCASSLEAGGQPQHFGDGTRLSIL.

This chain links TRBV11-2 with TRBJ2-7; D is unresolved. Germline lookup yields CDR1 SGHAT and CDR2 FQNNGV. V was pared by 5 bases and J by 1 base, with 9 bases between. The CDR3 has 13 residues. The CDR3 spells CASSLSRSYEQYF. The CDR3 DNA reads TGTGCCAGCAGCCTTAGCAGATCCTACGAGCAGTACTTC. Drawing the rest from reference TRBV11-2 and TRBJ2-7, the complete variable domain is EAGVAQSPRYKIIEKRQSVAFWCNPISGHATLYWYQQILGQGPKLLIQFQNNGVVDDSQLPKDRFSAERLKGVDSTLKIQPAKLEDSAVYLCASSLSRSYEQYFGPGTRLTVT.

The chain has TRBV6-1 and TRBJ2-3; 7 nucleotides agree with TRBD1. The CDR3 contains 14 residues. V shed 7 bases, J shed 3 bases, and the junction held 7 bases outside the gene matches. Germline lookup yields CDR1 MNHNS and CDR2 SASEGT. In DNA form, the CDR3 reads TGTGCCAGCACCCCGGGACAGAATACAGATACGCAGTATTTT. Its protein is CASTPGQNTDTQYF.

In regard to this clone: The same CDR3 also results from other DNA sequences found in this sample. V gene TRBV6-5 combines with J gene TRBJ1-5; no firm D call. The CDR3 length is 13 residues. CDR1 and CDR2 (germline): MNHEY, SVGAGI. Trimming cost V 2 bases and J 7 bases, with 9 bases left between them. DNA for the CDR3: TGTGCCAGCAGTTACAGCCGGGGACAGCCCCAGCATTTT. Translating it yields CASSYSRGQPQHF.